The source of this TCR beta chain is a study of cytomegalovirus exposure and HLA in healthy donors. CDR3 length: 14 residues. After removal of 4 bases from V and 6 bases from J, the junction contained 5 bases not matched to a gene. CDR1 is MGHDK, CDR2 SYGVNS, per germline. The validation cohort, a group of 120 subjects, included the donors and was separate from the roughly 670-subject first cohort. Measured with immunoSEQ multiplex PCR; TCRdb has only the in-frame clones, and not every one. Among more than 200,000 clones listed, more than 75% were seen once. Material: PBMCs. The sequence derives from a man aged 18 to 29 in good health and CMV-seropositive. The chain uses TRBV25-1 and TRBJ2-1; 8 positions agree with TRBD2. In DNA, the CDR3 is TGTGCCAGCAGTGCCGCGGGGACTAGCAATGAGCAGTTCTTC. It yields the protein CASSAAGTSNEQFF.